Shown below are 29 T cell receptor beta chains from a single sample sequenced in a study of T cells in Graves' hyperthyroidism and ophthalmopathy. Amplified regions were TCR beta CDR3 sequences from RNA transcripts. In the first-round RT-PCR of the TCR CDR3, the HTBI primer set was used. TCRdb itself ran the multiplex PCR reads through MiXCR, one entry per CDR3 protein. The profile shows 350,000 or so distinct CDR3 sequences, over 20% of them singletons. Sequencing input: blood. These receptor sequences come from a woman between 45 and 60 years old with Graves' hyperthyroidism.

This clonotype was seen a few times. This chain links TRBV19 with TRBJ1-4, with 9 bases fitting TRBD1. Germline trimming cut 7 bases from V and 7 bases from J; bases unmatched to any gene: 7. The CDR3 loop spans 14 amino acids. Germline V gives CDR1 LNHDA, CDR2 SQIVND (reference sequence). This CDR3 is CASTKQGALEKLFF. In DNA, the CDR3 is TGTGCCAGTACCAAACAGGGGGCGCTTGAAAAACTGTTTTTT.

At least ten counts were recorded for this clonotype. The chain has TRBV20-1 and TRBJ2-3; 10 bases are shared with TRBD2. Losses at the gene ends were 6 bases for V and 0 bases for J; bases not matched to a gene: 6. This CDR3 has 15 amino acids. The germline CDR1 and CDR2 sequences are DFQATT and SNEGSKA (reference sequence). The CDR3 DNA follows: TGCAGTGCACGGACTAGCGGATTTAGCACAGATACGCAGTATTTT. It specifies CSARTSGFSTDTQYF.

As DNA, the CDR3 is TGTGCCAGCTCCCCCCAACTAGCGGGAGATACCTACAATGAGCAGTTCTTC. Translated, it gives CASSPQLAGDTYNEQFF. The rearrangement uses TRBV18 and TRBJ2-1; 11 positions agree with TRBD2. There are 17 residues in the CDR3. Germline V CDR1 and CDR2: KGHSH, LQKENI. V gave up 6 bases and J gave up 2 bases; unmatched junction bases: 9.

The rearrangement uses TRBV28 and TRBJ1-5, with no clear D. Germline CDR1 is MDHEN and CDR2 is SYDVKM. This CDR3 has 12 residues. V lost 4 bases to trimming and J lost 5 bases, with 6 bases between them. The chain's CDR3 is CASSSTYQPQHF. The CDR3 DNA is TGTGCCAGCAGTTCAACTTATCAGCCCCAGCATTTT.

The chain has TRBV3-1 and TRBJ2-3; perhaps TRBD2 as D (5 bases). Trimming shortened V by 1 base and J by 0 bases, and 8 bases separated the two germline ends. The CDR3 totals 15 residues. Looked up from germline, CDR1 is LGHDT and CDR2 is YNNKEL (reference sequence). The CDR3 spells CASSQVRTSTDTQYF. The CDR3 coding sequence is TGTGCCAGCAGCCAAGTCCGGACTAGCACAGATACGCAGTATTTT.

This rearrangement joins TRBV4-1 to TRBJ2-1; the D gene could be TRBD1 or TRBD2 (5 bases each). Deletions cut 6 bases from V and 13 bases from J, with 25 bases between. The CDR3 runs 15 residues. The germline CDR1 and CDR2 sequences are MGHRA and YSYEKL. CDR3 in amino acids: CASRGQAQASGTQFF. Here the CDR3 DNA reads TGCGCCAGCAGGGGTCAGGCGCAGGCCAGTGGGACCCAGTTCTTC.

V is TRBV25-1 and J is TRBJ1-1; D is perhaps TRBD1 (6 bases). Trimming left V 1 base short and J 4 bases short, with 13 bases between. The CDR3 is 15 residues long. Germline V gene lookup returns CDR1 MGHDK and CDR2 SYGVNS. The CDR3 nucleotides are TGTGCCAGCAGTGAATTGAACGAGGGGGGCACTGAAGCTTTCTTT. The encoded protein is CASSELNEGGTEAFF.

CDR3 sequence reads: CSARWGNFYEQYF. Here the CDR3 DNA reads TGCAGTGCTAGATGGGGTAATTTCTACGAGCAGTACTTC. The chain recombines TRBV20-1 with TRBJ2-7; no clear D gene. Deletions cut 2 bases from V and 3 bases from J, with 11 bases between. Germline V gene lookup returns CDR1 DFQATT and CDR2 SNEGSKA (reference sequence). CDR3 size: 13 residues.

This clonotype occurred many times. This rearrangement joins TRBV3-1 to TRBJ2-7; D is undetermined. The CDR3 contains 12 residues. CDR1 is LGHDT, CDR2 YNNKEL, per germline (reference sequence). Trimming removed 2 bases at V and 0 bases at J, with 2 bases between. CDR3 sequence reads: CASSQFSYEQYF. DNA for the CDR3: TGTGCCAGCAGCCAATTCTCCTACGAGCAGTACTTC.

This clonotype occurred many times. The rearrangement uses TRBV12-3 or TRBV12-4 and TRBJ2-7; unclear D gene. V was clipped by 3 bases and J by 0 bases, with 6 bases between them. This CDR3 spans 13 amino acids. The CDR3 loop reads CASSLGFSYEQYF. The DNA for the CDR3 is TGTGCCAGCAGTTTGGGCTTCTCCTACGAGCAGTACTTC.

This chain links TRBV6-1 with TRBJ2-1; 9 nucleotides agree with TRBD2. The CDR3 sequence is 14 residues long. Germline assignment: CDR1 MNHNS and CDR2 SASEGT. The trim removed 7 bases at V and 9 bases at J, leaving 10 bases unmatched. In DNA form, the CDR3 reads TGTGCCAGCAATGCCGGCGGGAGGGCAAGTGAGCAGTTCTTC. It specifies CASNAGGRASEQFF.

This clonotype has only a few counts. The chain has TRBV20-1 and TRBJ1-6; TRBD1 agrees at 9 bases. V was pared by 3 bases and J by 5 bases, with 5 bases of the junction left unmatched. The CDR3 spans 15 residues. CDR1 DFQATT and CDR2 SNEGSKA come from the germline V gene (reference sequence). CDR3 sequence reads: CSARGTGTHNSPLHF. The CDR3 nucleotides read TGCAGTGCTAGGGGGACAGGGACACATAATTCACCCCTCCACTTT.

At least ten counts were recorded for this clonotype. V usage is TRBV2 and J usage is TRBJ2-7, with D possibly TRBD1 on 6 matching bases. The germline gives CDR1 SNHLY, CDR2 FYNNEI. The length of the CDR3 is 14 residues. With 4 bases removed from V and 1 base from J, the gap between germline ends came to 11 bases. CDR3 loop: CASSGGPTSYEQYF. The CDR3 DNA follows: TGTGCCAGCAGTGGGGGGCCGACTTCCTACGAGCAGTACTTC.

This clonotype was detected many times. The rearrangement links TRBV5-1 to TRBJ1-1; D is unresolved. The V end was cut by 3 bases, the J end by 2 bases, with 11 bases between. The length of the CDR3 is 14 residues. Germline lookup yields CDR1 SGHRS and CDR2 YFSETQ. The DNA of the CDR3 is TGCGCCAGCAGCTCAAGGACCGTTAACACTGAAGCTTTCTTT. Translated, it gives CASSSRTVNTEAFF.

Note on this clonotype: It may be a read error: a sequence one base away is much more abundant. In this CDR3 the conserved last residue, phenylalanine or tryptophan, is missing, so a read error is likely. The chain uses TRBV6-1 and TRBJ1-1, with TRBD1 identical over 7 bases. J lost 3 bases, V lost 7 bases, and 5 bases had no gene match. Germline-derived CDR1 and CDR2 are MNHNS and SASEGT. The CDR3 has 13 amino acids. The CDR3 coding sequence is TGTGCCAGCATTGGGCAGGGGGACACTGAAGCTTTCCTT. Its translation is CASIGQGDTEAFL.

The chain is built from TRBV15 and TRBJ1-4; D remains unclear. The CDR3 covers 13 residues. The V and J ends lost 0 bases and 3 bases respectively, with 2 bases between them. Germline V lookup: CDR1 LNHNV, CDR2 YYDKDF (reference sequence). The CDR3 protein is CATSRDSNEKLFF. The CDR3 DNA reads as TGTGCCACCAGCAGAGATTCTAATGAAAAACTGTTTTTT.

This chain joins TRBV27 and TRBJ1-3; TRBD1 agrees at 8 bases. Germline V gene sequence: CDR1 MNHEY, CDR2 SMNVEV (reference sequence). This CDR3 has 14 amino acids. V lost 3 bases to trimming and J lost 4 bases; unmatched junction nucleotides: 2. The CDR3 loop is CASSFRDRGNTIYF. CDR3 sequence (DNA): TGTGCCAGCAGTTTCCGGGACAGGGGAAACACCATATATTTT.

V gene TRBV10-3 combines with J gene TRBJ1-2; TRBD1 matches 8 bases. With 10 bases clipped from V and 5 bases from J, the junction kept 6 bases outside the gene matches. This CDR3 contains 12 residues. CDR1 and CDR2 from the germline V gene are ENHRY and SYGVKD. The CDR3 region is CATVTGEYGYTF. Written as DNA, the CDR3 is TGTGCCACCGTGACAGGGGAATATGGCTACACCTTC.

This clonotype occurred many times. The J gene is TRBJ2-2, the V gene TRBV27; unclear D gene. CDR3 length equals 15 residues. Looked up from germline, CDR1 is MNHEY and CDR2 is SMNVEV (reference sequence). V lost 7 bases and J lost 0, with 12 bases in between. The CDR3 DNA reads TGTGCCAGCAATGTTGGAAGTCCGAACACCGGGGAGCTGTTTTTT. Translation: CASNVGSPNTGELFF.

This clonotype was counted at least ten times. V and J are TRBV5-5 and TRBJ2-2, with 13 bases that match TRBD2. Germline assignment: CDR1 SGHKS and CDR2 YYEKEE (reference sequence). The CDR3 totals 17 residues. J lost 6 bases, V lost 4 bases, and 9 bases had no gene match. Written as DNA, the CDR3 is TGTGCCAGCAGCCTCGTGGGACTAGCGGGGCGGGCCGGGGAGCTGTTTTTT. It codes for CASSLVGLAGRAGELFF.

The chain joins TRBV19 to TRBJ2-7; the D call may be TRBD1 or TRBD2 (6 bases each). The V end was cut by 4 bases, the J end by 3 bases, with 16 bases between. Germline lookup yields CDR1 LNHDA and CDR2 SQIVND (reference sequence). The CDR3 contains 15 residues. Here the CDR3 reads CASSTIAAQGYEQYF. Here the CDR3 DNA reads TGTGCCAGTAGTACGATAGCGGCACAGGGCTACGAGCAGTACTTC.

This clonotype was observed a few times. The V gene is TRBV20-1, the J gene TRBJ2-2, with no clear D. This CDR3 region has 12 residues. Germline CDR1 is DFQATT and CDR2 is SNEGSKA (reference sequence). The ends were cut back, 1 base at V and 7 bases at J, with 7 bases in the middle. CDR3 amino acids: CSARGGFGELFF. DNA of the CDR3: TGCAGTGCTAGAGGCGGATTCGGGGAGCTGTTTTTT.

The J gene is TRBJ2-3, the V gene TRBV12-3 or TRBV12-4, with 9 bases identical to TRBD2. CDR3 size: 16 residues. V was clipped by 1 base and J by 0 bases; unmatched bases: 2. The CDR3 coding sequence is TGTGCCAGCAGTTTAGGACTAGCGGAAAGCACAGATACGCAGTATTTT. This gives the protein CASSLGLAESTDTQYF.

Ten or more counts support this clonotype. The rearrangement links TRBV29-1 to TRBJ1-1; TRBD1 matches at 7 bases. Germline CDR1 is SQVTM and CDR2 is ANQGSEA. V lost 0 bases to trimming and J lost 5 bases; unmatched junction nucleotides: 9. This CDR3 region has 15 residues. Here the CDR3 reads CSVEDLRGLLTEAFF. CDR3 in DNA: TGCAGCGTTGAAGACTTAAGGGGGCTCCTGACTGAAGCTTTCTTT.

The gene calls are TRBV5-8 and TRBJ2-1, with 16 bases lining up with TRBD2. Germline CDR1 SGHTS, CDR2 YDEGEE. With 4 bases clipped from V and 0 bases from J, the junction kept 4 bases outside the gene matches. The CDR3 has 18 amino acids. The CDR3 DNA reads as TGTGCCAGCAGCAAGGGACTAGCGGGAGGGAGCTCCTACAATGAGCAGTTCTTC. It specifies CASSKGLAGGSSYNEQFF.

The chain uses TRBV18 and TRBJ1-4, with 10 nucleotides matching TRBD1. Looked up from germline, CDR1 is KGHSH and CDR2 is LQKENI. The length of the CDR3 is 19 residues. V lost 6 bases, J lost 0 bases, and 13 bases stayed unmatched. CDR3 region: CASSFRDRGGIATNEKLFF. The CDR3 nucleotides read TGTGCCAGCTCGTTCCGGGACAGGGGAGGCATTGCAACTAATGAAAAACTGTTTTTT.

The V gene is TRBV11-3, the J gene TRBJ2-3, with 10 bases lining up with TRBD2. The ends lost 8 bases at V and 5 bases at J; junction bases unmatched: 7. Germline CDR1 SGHNT, CDR2 YENEEA. The CDR3 contains 14 residues. In DNA, the CDR3 is TGTGCCAGCTCCTCCAGCGGGAGGGGAGATACGCAGTATTTT. Protein: CASSSSGRGDTQYF.

This clonotype was found many times. V usage is TRBV6-1 and J usage is TRBJ2-2, with D hard to call. Trimming removed 7 bases from V and 3 bases from J, with 6 bases in between. The CDR3 is 12 amino acids. Germline V gene lookup returns CDR1 MNHNS and CDR2 SASEGT. The CDR3 protein is CASTQYTGELFF. CDR3 in DNA: TGTGCCAGCACCCAGTACACCGGGGAGCTGTTTTTT.

This clonotype was observed many times. The chain links TRBV9 to TRBJ2-3, with 13 nucleotides matching TRBD2. The CDR3 sequence is 18 residues long. From germline, CDR1 is SGDLS and CDR2 YYNGEE. J was trimmed by 5 bases and V by 4 bases; bases with no gene match: 13. CDR3 amino acids: CASSFRPTSGGQIDTQYF. Written as DNA, the CDR3 is TGTGCCAGCAGCTTCAGACCGACTAGCGGGGGGCAAATAGATACGCAGTATTTT.